These 28 T cell receptor beta chains were all obtained from the same sample, sequenced in a study of T cells in localized non-small cell lung cancer. Sequenced by immunoSEQ multiplex PCR; TCRdb stores in-frame clones only, minus some. Of over 1,500 clones in the sample, 25% to 35% were seen once. The sequencing here drew on normal lung tissue next to the tumor, taken before any cancer treatment. These receptors all come from a woman aged 35 to 69 with stage II lung adenocarcinoma.

V usage is TRBV10-3 and J usage is TRBJ2-7; 8 bases agree with TRBD1. The CDR3 contains 15 residues. Losses at the gene ends were 2 bases for V and 4 bases for J; bases not matched to a gene: 7. In germline, CDR1 is ENHRY, CDR2 SYGVKD. Here the CDR3 DNA reads TGTGCCATCAGTGAGGCTCAGGGGGCTGGGTACGAGCAGTACTTC. Its translation: CAISEAQGAGYEQYF.

This clone is termed medium-sized (0.01 to 0.1%). The same CDR3 is also encoded by other DNA sequences in this sample. The chain uses TRBV11-3 and TRBJ1-1; D is perhaps TRBD1 (5 bases). The CDR3 is made up of 14 amino acids. Trimming left V 5 bases short and J 2 bases short, with 12 bases between. From germline, CDR1 is SGHNT and CDR2 YENEEA. The chain's CDR3 is CASSRQGGNTEAFF. DNA of the CDR3: TGTGCCAGCAGCAGGCAGGGAGGAAACACTGAAGCTTTCTTT. Filled out from reference TRBV11-3 and TRBJ1-1, the complete variable domain reads EAGVVQSPRYKIIEKKQPVAFWCNPISGHNTLYWYLQNLGQGPELLIRYENEEAVDDSQLPKDRFSAERLKGVDSTLKIQPAELGDSAVYLCASSRQGGNTEAFFGQGTRLTVV.

The chain carries TRBV5-1 and TRBJ1-1; the match to TRBD1 covers 8 bases. The V segment lost 4 bases and the J segment 7 bases; nucleotides outside the gene matches: 9. CDR1 is SGHRS, CDR2 YFSETQ, per germline. This CDR3 has 14 amino acids. The CDR3 nucleotides read TGCGCCAGCAGCCTCCGGGACAGGTTTAATGAAGCTTTCTTT. This sequence encodes CASSLRDRFNEAFF.

V gene TRBV11-3 combines with J gene TRBJ2-1; 8 nucleotides match TRBD2. Unmatched junction bases numbered 9, after V lost 2 bases and J lost 9 bases. The CDR3 is 15 amino acids. Looked up from germline, CDR1 is SGHNT and CDR2 is YENEEA. The CDR3, as DNA: TGTGCCAGCAGCTTACTAGTCGGGGGGGCCGGTGAGCAGTTCTTC. Translating gives CASSLLVGGAGEQFF.

A few counts support this clone. The genes are TRBV23-1 and TRBJ1-5; D gene ambiguous. TRBV23-1 is noted as an ORF with a role that remains uncertain. V was cut by 6 bases and J by 5 bases, with 11 bases left in between. The CDR3 length is 13 residues. CDR3 sequence reads: CASSQDVDQPQHF. CDR3 DNA sequence: TGCGCCAGCAGCCAAGACGTGGATCAGCCCCAGCATTTT.

The rearrangement links TRBV6-8 to TRBJ1-6; TRBD1 agrees at 12 bases. The CDR3 spans 18 residues. Germline V gene lookup returns CDR1 MNHGY and CDR2 SAAAGT. J gave up 0 bases and V 4 bases, and 4 bases lay outside the gene matches. CDR3 loop: CASSWDRGPSSYNSPLHF. The DNA of the CDR3 is TGTGCCAGCAGTTGGGACAGGGGGCCCAGCTCCTATAATTCACCCCTCCACTTT.

The table lists this clone with a few counts. The V and J genes are TRBV25-1 and TRBJ2-1, with 8 bases matching TRBD2. The germline CDR1 and CDR2 sequences are MGHDK and SYGVNS. The CDR3 contains 15 residues. V gave up 3 bases and J gave up 3 bases; unmatched junction bases: 4. The CDR3 protein is CASSDSGVDYNEQFF. The CDR3 DNA follows: TGTGCCAGCAGTGATAGCGGGGTGGACTACAATGAGCAGTTCTTC.

The V call is TRBV19, the J call TRBJ1-4; D gene unclear. The germline CDR1 and CDR2 sequences are LNHDA and SQIVND (reference sequence). Trimming took 1 base from V and 5 from J, leaving 11 bases between them. The CDR3 is 15 residues long. In nucleotides, the CDR3 is TGTGCCAGTAGTATAGGAACGGGGAACAATGAAAAACTGTTTTTT. Protein sequence: CASSIGTGNNEKLFF.

This clone is judged large. The V call is TRBV11-3, the J call TRBJ1-5; 9 positions match TRBD1. The CDR3 has 16 amino acids. The V segment lost 3 bases and the J segment 7 bases; nucleotides outside the gene matches: 10. Germline values: CDR1 SGHNT, CDR2 YENEEA. The CDR3 sequence is CASSLRGQGIRQPQHF. DNA for the CDR3: TGTGCCAGCAGCTTGCGGGGACAGGGAATAAGGCAGCCCCAGCATTTT.

This clone was recorded a few times. The chain has TRBV11-3 and TRBJ1-2; a possible D gene is TRBD1 (6 bases). Looked up from germline, CDR1 is SGHNT and CDR2 is YENEEA. The CDR3 loop spans 14 amino acids. V gave up 3 bases and J gave up 8 bases, with 16 bases separating them. The DNA for the CDR3 is TGTGCCAGCAGCTTCTTCATACAGGGTACGGGCTACACCTTC. Its protein is CASSFFIQGTGYTF.

J is TRBJ2-3 and V is TRBV18; 7 positions agree with TRBD1. Germline-derived CDR1 and CDR2 are KGHSH and LQKENI. The V gene end was trimmed by 1 base and the J gene end by 8 bases; junction bases not matched to a gene: 9. The CDR3 consists of 15 residues. CDR3 sequence: CASSPLRQGEVTQYF. Written as DNA, the CDR3 is TGTGCCAGCTCACCACTGCGTCAGGGGGAAGTTACGCAGTATTTT.

This clone is deemed medium-sized. V gene TRBV11-3 combines with J gene TRBJ2-3, with 8 bases aligning to TRBD1. Germline CDR1 reads SGHNT; CDR2 reads YENEEA. This CDR3 comprises 16 residues. V shed 2 bases, J shed 1 base, and the junction held 5 bases outside the gene matches. The DNA for the CDR3 is TGTGCCAGCAGCTTACAGTCGGGACAGGGCACAGATACGCAGTATTTT. This codes for CASSLQSGQGTDTQYF. Supplemented by reference TRBV11-3 and TRBJ2-3, the full variable domain reads EAGVVQSPRYKIIEKKQPVAFWCNPISGHNTLYWYLQNLGQGPELLIRYENEEAVDDSQLPKDRFSAERLKGVDSTLKIQPAELGDSAVYLCASSLQSGQGTDTQYFGPGTRLTVL.

The rearrangement joins TRBV19 to TRBJ2-6; D unclear. Trimming shortened V by 0 bases and J by 3 bases, and 6 bases separated the two germline ends. The V gene's germline CDR1 is LNHDA and CDR2 SQIVND (reference sequence). The CDR3 is made up of 15 amino acids. CDR3 in amino acids: CASSIDSGGANVLTF. As DNA, the CDR3 is TGTGCCAGTAGTATAGATTCTGGTGGGGCCAACGTCCTGACTTTC.

The chain couples TRBV29-1 to TRBJ1-2, with 8 nucleotides matching TRBD1. The CDR3 spans 13 residues. V lost 7 bases, J lost 3 bases, and 7 bases stayed unmatched. Germline V gene sequence: CDR1 SQVTM, CDR2 ANQGSEA. CDR3 loop: CSGADREDYGYTF. The DNA of the CDR3 is TGCAGCGGGGCGGACAGGGAGGACTATGGCTACACCTTC.

This clone showed up just a few times. The genes are TRBV28 and TRBJ2-1; maybe TRBD1 (5 bases). Trimming took 8 bases from V and 0 from J, leaving 11 bases between them. CDR3 length equals 14 residues. Germline V CDR1 and CDR2: MDHEN, SYDVKM. DNA for the CDR3: TGTGCCAGCGAAGGGGTAGGCTCCTACAATGAGCAGTTCTTC. Amino acid sequence: CASEGVGSYNEQFF. Based on the CDR3 plus reference TRBV28 and TRBJ2-1, the full variable domain is DVKVTQSSRYLVKRTGEKVFLECVQDMDHENMFWYRQDPGLGLRLIYFSYDVKMKEKGDIPEGYSVSREKKERFSLILESASTNQTSMYLCASEGVGSYNEQFFGPGTRLTVL.

This clone is medium-sized in the sample. CDR3 nucleotides: TGTGCCATCAGTGAGGCAGAGAGTTTCCAAGAGACCCAGTACTTC. Translating gives CAISEAESFQETQYF. V is TRBV10-3 and J is TRBJ2-5; D ambiguous. Germline V gene sequence: CDR1 ENHRY, CDR2 SYGVKD. CDR3 length equals 15 residues. Trimming pared 2 bases from V and 1 base from J, leaving 11 bases between.

The chain has TRBV23-1 and TRBJ2-7; D is tentatively TRBD1 or TRBD2 (6 bases each). TRBV23-1 is treated as an ORF (open reading frame) with a function not yet certain. There are 18 residues in the CDR3. Trimming took off 4 bases at V and 3 bases at J, with 25 bases between the two ends. The CDR3 coding sequence is TGCGCCAGCAGTCTCGGGGGCGCCCAGGAGGAAGTAAACTACGAGCAGTACTTC. Translated, it gives CASSLGGAQEEVNYEQYF.

In this sample, this clone is medium-sized. This chain links TRBV15 with TRBJ1-4; D is ambiguous. CDR1 is LNHNV and CDR2 is YYDKDF in the germline V gene (reference sequence). Trimming took off 0 bases at V and 6 bases at J, with 8 bases between the two ends. The CDR3 runs 14 residues. The chain's CDR3 is CATSRESVDEKLFF. DNA of the CDR3: TGTGCCACCAGCAGAGAATCCGTAGATGAAAAACTGTTTTTT.

J is TRBJ2-7 and V is TRBV19, with 12 bases matching TRBD2. Germline V gene sequence: CDR1 LNHDA, CDR2 SQIVND (reference sequence). The J segment lost 0 bases and the V segment lost 4 bases, leaving 4 bases of the junction unmatched. CDR3 length: 16 residues. CDR3: CASSRTSGISSYEQYF. The DNA for the CDR3 is TGTGCCAGTAGTAGGACTAGCGGGATTAGCTCCTACGAGCAGTACTTC.

The rearrangement links TRBV7-1 to TRBJ2-3; possibly TRBD2 for D (6 bases). TRBV7-1 is marked as an open reading frame, function uncertain. Trimming removed 5 bases at V and 3 bases at J, with 12 bases between. This CDR3 has 14 amino acids. This CDR3 is CASSVSGDTDTQYF. The DNA for the CDR3 is TGTGCCAGCAGCGTATCGGGGGATACAGATACGCAGTATTTT.

The CDR3 bases are TGTGCCAGCAGAGCGGGAGAGAGCTACGAGCAGTACTTC. This codes for CASRAGESYEQYF. The chain joins TRBV25-1 to TRBJ2-7; TRBD2 matches at 8 bases. With 6 bases clipped from V and 3 bases from J, the junction kept 4 bases outside the gene matches. Germline assignment: CDR1 MGHDK and CDR2 SYGVNS. This CDR3 region has 13 residues.

This clone was detected a few times. The chain carries TRBV10-3 and TRBJ1-4; D remains ambiguous. The V gene lost 2 bases and the J gene lost 5 bases, with 12 bases spanning the gap. Germline-derived CDR1 and CDR2 are ENHRY and SYGVKD. The CDR3 spans 15 residues. The chain's CDR3 is CAISEDGRVNEKLFF. CDR3 bases: TGTGCCATCAGTGAGGACGGTAGAGTCAATGAAAAACTGTTTTTT.

This clone was seen a few times. DNA of the CDR3: TGCGCCAGCAGTGAGCCCGCTAGCAACTTTCCCTACGAGCAGTACTTC. Amino acid sequence: CASSEPASNFPYEQYF. The gene calls are TRBV10-2 and TRBJ2-7, with D perhaps TRBD2 (5 bases). Trimming pared 2 bases from V and 2 bases from J, leaving 16 bases between. CDR1 and CDR2 from the germline V gene are WSHSY and SAAADI. The CDR3 length is 16 residues.

This clone was counted only a few times. One end of the junction is discordant with germline, which a read error may explain. CDR3 nucleotide sequence: TGTGCCAGCAGTGACTCTCCGGGACAGGGGGGCTATGGCTACACCTTC. Amino acid sequence: CASSDSPGQGGYGYTF. J is TRBJ1-2 and V is TRBV6-8, with 11 bases fitting TRBD1. Per the germline V gene, CDR1 is MNHGY and CDR2 is SAAAGT. This CDR3 has 16 residues.

The table lists this clone with a few counts. The chain combines TRBV14 with TRBJ2-3, with TRBD2 matching 10 bases. V lost 1 base, J lost 4 bases, and 5 bases stayed unmatched. Germline V gene sequence: CDR1 SGHDN, CDR2 FVKESK. This CDR3 has 16 residues. This CDR3 is CASSQVASGGADTQYF. The CDR3 DNA sequence: TGTGCCAGCAGCCAAGTAGCTAGCGGGGGCGCAGATACGCAGTATTTT.

By sample share, this clone is large. The chain recombines TRBV28 with TRBJ1-2; D not certain. V was clipped by 3 bases and J by 2 bases, with 10 bases between them. The CDR3 runs 14 residues. The germline CDR1 and CDR2 sequences are MDHEN and SYDVKM. CDR3 region: CASSLGELNYGYTF. The CDR3 nucleotides are TGTGCCAGCAGTTTGGGTGAATTGAACTATGGCTACACCTTC.

This clone has only a few counts. This sequence joins TRBV23-1 and TRBJ1-1, with 9 bases fitting TRBD1. TRBV23-1 is an ORF, and what it does is uncertain. The CDR3 covers 13 residues. V was clipped by 6 bases and J by 5 bases; unmatched bases: 4. The CDR3 reads CASSWTGETEAFF. The CDR3 nucleotides are TGCGCCAGCAGCTGGACAGGGGAGACTGAAGCTTTCTTT.

This clone has a handful of counts. The chain combines TRBV10-2 with TRBJ2-7, with D perhaps TRBD2 (5 bases). The CDR3 runs 13 residues. Trimming stripped 3 bases from V and 4 bases from J, with 10 bases between. CDR1 is WSHSY and CDR2 is SAAADI in the germline V gene. The CDR3 DNA sequence: TGCGCCAGCAGTGATCGACGGGGTTACGAGCAGTACTTC. Translation gives CASSDRRGYEQYF.